This T cell receptor (beta chain) was sequenced in a study of blood T cell repertoires in COVID-19. The wider study: Some COVID-19 samples were acute and others convalescent; all came from the United States, Italy and Spain.

Produced via immunoSEQ multiplex PCR; TCRdb's table is partial and in-frame only. The sample holds about 400,000 clones, under 90% seen once. V shed 8 bases and J shed 6 bases, with 17 bases lying between them. Germline loops: CDR1 MDHEN, CDR2 SYDVKM. The CDR3 loop spans 14 amino acids. The study drew participants aged about 18 to 89 years from roughly 25 US areas. This TCR was sampled from a woman aged 25 to 39 who had recovered from COVID-19. The chain links TRBV28 to TRBJ2-1; TRBD2 is a possible D gene (6 bases). Sequencing used PBMCs or T cells enriched from blood (not recorded which). The CDR3 loop reads CASVYGSPLNEQFF. Written as DNA, the CDR3 is TGTGCCAGCGTTTACGGGAGTCCCCTCAATGAGCAGTTCTTC.